This note documents a single TCR beta chain sequence. This specimen comes from a study of blood T cell repertoires in COVID-19. Assay used: immunoSEQ multiplex PCR; TCRdb lists only in-frame clones, some missing. Of roughly 89,000 clones detected, roughly 78% appear once; the ten largest clones hold 9% to 12%. The sequence came from a woman between 65 and 79 years old with acute or convalescent COVID-19. The specimen was peripheral blood.

The CDR3 sequence: CASSAWGLGNTEAFF. The CDR3 nucleotides are TGTGCCAGCAGCGCCTGGGGCTTAGGGAACACTGAAGCTTTCTTT. The V and J genes are TRBV28 and TRBJ1-1; tentative D call: TRBD1 (5 bases). The germline V gene encodes CDR1 MDHEN and CDR2 SYDVKM. V was pared by 6 bases and J by 1 base, with 15 bases between. The CDR3 runs 15 residues.